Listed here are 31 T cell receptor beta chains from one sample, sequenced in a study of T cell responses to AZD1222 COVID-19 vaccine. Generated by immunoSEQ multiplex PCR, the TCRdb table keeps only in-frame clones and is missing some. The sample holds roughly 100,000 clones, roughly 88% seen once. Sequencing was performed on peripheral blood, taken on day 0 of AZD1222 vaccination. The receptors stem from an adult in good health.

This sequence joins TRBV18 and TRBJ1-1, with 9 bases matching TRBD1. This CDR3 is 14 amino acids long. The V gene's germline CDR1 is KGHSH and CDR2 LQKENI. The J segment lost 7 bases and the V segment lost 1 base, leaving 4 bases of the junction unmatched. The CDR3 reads CASSPRYRGREAFF. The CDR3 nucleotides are TGTGCCAGCTCACCACGTTACAGGGGGCGTGAAGCTTTCTTT.

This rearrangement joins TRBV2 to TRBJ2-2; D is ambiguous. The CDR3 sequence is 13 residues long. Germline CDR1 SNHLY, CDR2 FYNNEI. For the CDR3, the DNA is TGTGCTACTAATTCACAGTGGACCGGGGAGCTGTTTTTT. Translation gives CATNSQWTGELFF. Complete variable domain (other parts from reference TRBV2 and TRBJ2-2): EPEVTQTPSHQVTQMGQEVILRCVPISNHLYFYWYRQILGQKVEFLVSFYNNEISEKSEIFDDQFSVERPDGSNFTLKIRSTKLEDSAMYFCATNSQWTGELFFGEGSRLTVL.

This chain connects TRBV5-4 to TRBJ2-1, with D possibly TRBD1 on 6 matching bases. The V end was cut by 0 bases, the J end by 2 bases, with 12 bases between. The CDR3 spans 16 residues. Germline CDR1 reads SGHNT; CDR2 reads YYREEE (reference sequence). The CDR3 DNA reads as TGTGCCAGCAGCTTGGAGGACAGTCTGACCTACAATGAGCAGTTCTTC. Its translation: CASSLEDSLTYNEQFF.

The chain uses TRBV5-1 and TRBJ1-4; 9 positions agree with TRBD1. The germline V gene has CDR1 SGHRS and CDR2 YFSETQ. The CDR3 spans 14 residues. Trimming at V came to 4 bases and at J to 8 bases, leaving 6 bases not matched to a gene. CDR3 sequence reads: CASSPGQGGEKLFF. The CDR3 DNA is TGCGCCAGCAGCCCGGGACAGGGAGGAGAAAAACTGTTTTTT.

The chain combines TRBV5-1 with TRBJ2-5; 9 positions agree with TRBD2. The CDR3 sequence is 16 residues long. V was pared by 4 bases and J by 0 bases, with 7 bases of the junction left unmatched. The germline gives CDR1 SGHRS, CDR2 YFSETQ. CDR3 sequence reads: CASSPTLAGYQETQYF. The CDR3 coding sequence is TGCGCCAGCAGCCCGACCCTAGCGGGGTACCAAGAGACCCAGTACTTC.

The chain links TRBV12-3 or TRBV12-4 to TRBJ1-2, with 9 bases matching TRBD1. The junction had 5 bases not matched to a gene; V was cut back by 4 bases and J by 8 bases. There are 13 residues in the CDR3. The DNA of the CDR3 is TGTGCCAGCAGTTGGGGACAGGGCAACGGCTACACCTTC. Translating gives CASSWGQGNGYTF.

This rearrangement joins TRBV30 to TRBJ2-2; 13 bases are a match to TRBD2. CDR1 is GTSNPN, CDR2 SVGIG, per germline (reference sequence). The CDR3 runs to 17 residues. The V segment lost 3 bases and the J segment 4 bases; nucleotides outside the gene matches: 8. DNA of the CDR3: TGTGCCTGGAGCAAACTAGCGGGGGGGCCGTTCACCGGGGAGCTGTTTTTT. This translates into CAWSKLAGGPFTGELFF.

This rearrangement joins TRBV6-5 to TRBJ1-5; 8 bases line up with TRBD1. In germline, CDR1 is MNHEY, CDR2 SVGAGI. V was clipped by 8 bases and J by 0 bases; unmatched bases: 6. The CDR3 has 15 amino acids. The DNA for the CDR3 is TGTGCCAGCCACAGGGGGTATCTTAGCAATCAGCCCCAGCATTTT. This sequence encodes CASHRGYLSNQPQHF.

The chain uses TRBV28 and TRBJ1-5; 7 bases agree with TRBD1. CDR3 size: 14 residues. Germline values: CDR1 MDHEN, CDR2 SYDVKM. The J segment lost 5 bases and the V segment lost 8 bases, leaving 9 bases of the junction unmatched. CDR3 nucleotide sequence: TGTGCCAGCGGGTCGACAGGGTTGGATCAGCCCCAGCATTTT. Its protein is CASGSTGLDQPQHF.

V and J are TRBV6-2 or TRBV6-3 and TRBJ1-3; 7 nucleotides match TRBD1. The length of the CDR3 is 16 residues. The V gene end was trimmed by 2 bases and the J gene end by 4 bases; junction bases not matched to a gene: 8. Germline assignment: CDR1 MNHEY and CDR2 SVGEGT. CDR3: CASSYRGQARGNTIYF. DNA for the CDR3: TGTGCCAGCAGTTACCGCGGACAGGCAAGAGGAAACACCATATATTTT.

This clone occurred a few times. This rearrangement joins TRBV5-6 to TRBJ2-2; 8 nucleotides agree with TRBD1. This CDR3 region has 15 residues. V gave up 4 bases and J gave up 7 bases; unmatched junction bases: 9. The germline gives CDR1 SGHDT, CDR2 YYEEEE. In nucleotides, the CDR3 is TGTGCCAGCAGCGGACGGACAGGGTTTTTCGGGGAGCTGTTTTTT. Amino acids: CASSGRTGFFGELFF.

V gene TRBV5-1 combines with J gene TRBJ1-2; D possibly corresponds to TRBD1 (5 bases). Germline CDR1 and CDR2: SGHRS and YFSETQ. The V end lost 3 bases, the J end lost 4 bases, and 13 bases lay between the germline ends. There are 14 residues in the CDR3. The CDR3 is CASSSGDRTYGYTF. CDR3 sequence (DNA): TGCGCCAGCAGCTCGGGGGACCGAACCTATGGCTACACCTTC.

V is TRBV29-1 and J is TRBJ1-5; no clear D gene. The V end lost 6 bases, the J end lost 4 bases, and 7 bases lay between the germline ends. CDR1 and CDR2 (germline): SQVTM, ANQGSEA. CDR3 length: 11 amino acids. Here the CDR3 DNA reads TGCAGCGTCGACGGAAATCAGCCCCAGCATTTT. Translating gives CSVDGNQPQHF.

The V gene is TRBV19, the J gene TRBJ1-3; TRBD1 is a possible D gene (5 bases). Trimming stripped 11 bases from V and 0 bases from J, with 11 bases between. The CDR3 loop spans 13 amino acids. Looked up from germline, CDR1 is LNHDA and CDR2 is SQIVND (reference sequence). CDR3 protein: CASRGFSGNTIYF. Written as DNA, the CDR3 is TGTGCCTCTAGGGGTTTCTCTGGAAACACCATATATTTT.

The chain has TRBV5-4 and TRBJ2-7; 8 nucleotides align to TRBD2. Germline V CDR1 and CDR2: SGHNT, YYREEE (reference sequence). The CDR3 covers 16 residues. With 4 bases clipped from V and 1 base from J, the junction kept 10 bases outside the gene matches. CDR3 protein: CASSPAAGGRSYEQYF. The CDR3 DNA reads TGTGCCAGCAGCCCCGCTGCGGGGGGCAGGTCCTACGAGCAGTACTTC.

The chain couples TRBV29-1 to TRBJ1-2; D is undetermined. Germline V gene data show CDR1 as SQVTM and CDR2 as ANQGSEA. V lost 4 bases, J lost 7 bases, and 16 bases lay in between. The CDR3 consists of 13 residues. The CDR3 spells CSVAGVDLSGYTF. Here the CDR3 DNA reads TGCAGCGTTGCGGGAGTAGACCTTAGTGGCTACACCTTC.

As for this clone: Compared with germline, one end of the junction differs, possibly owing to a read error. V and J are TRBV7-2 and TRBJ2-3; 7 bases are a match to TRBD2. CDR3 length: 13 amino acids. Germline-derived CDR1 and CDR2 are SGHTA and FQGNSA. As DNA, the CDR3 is TGTGCCAGCAGCACCGGGACTACCTTTCGCTGGGATTTT. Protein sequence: CASSTGTTFRWDF. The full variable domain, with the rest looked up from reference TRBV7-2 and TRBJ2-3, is GAGVSQSPSNKVTEKGKDVELRCDPISGHTALYWYRQSLGQGLEFLIYFQGNSAPDKSGLPSDRFSAERTGGSVSTLTIQRTQQEDSAVYLCASSTGTTFRWDFGPGTRLTVL.

As DNA, the CDR3 is TGCGCCAGCAGCTCCCGGGACAGGGACTTGACCGGGGAGCTGTTTTTT. Translated: CASSSRDRDLTGELFF. The chain combines TRBV5-1 with TRBJ2-2, with 9 bases lining up with TRBD1. This CDR3 has 16 amino acids. V dropped 3 bases and J dropped 5; count of bases not matched to a gene: 8. CDR1 and CDR2 (germline): SGHRS, YFSETQ. The entire variable domain, with the rest obtained from reference TRBV5-1 and TRBJ2-2, is as follows: KAGVTQTPRYLIKTRGQQVTLSCSPISGHRSVSWYQQTPGQGLQFLFEYFSETQRNKGNFPGRFSGRQFSNSRSEMNVSTLELGDSALYLCASSSRDRDLTGELFFGEGSRLTVL.

The CDR3 sequence: CASRSATGAPEAFF. CDR3 coding DNA: TGTGCCAGCAGATCGGCAACAGGGGCTCCTGAAGCTTTCTTT. The chain joins TRBV2 to TRBJ1-1, with 7 bases fitting TRBD1. Per the germline V gene, CDR1 is SNHLY and CDR2 is FYNNEI. The CDR3 consists of 14 residues. V lost 6 bases, J lost 6 bases, and 10 bases stayed unmatched.

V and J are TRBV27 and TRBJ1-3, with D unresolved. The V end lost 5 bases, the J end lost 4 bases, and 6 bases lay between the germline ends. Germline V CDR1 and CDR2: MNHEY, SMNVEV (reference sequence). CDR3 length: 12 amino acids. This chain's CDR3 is CASSPGGNTIYF. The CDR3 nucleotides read TGTGCCAGCAGTCCGGGAGGAAACACCATATATTTT.

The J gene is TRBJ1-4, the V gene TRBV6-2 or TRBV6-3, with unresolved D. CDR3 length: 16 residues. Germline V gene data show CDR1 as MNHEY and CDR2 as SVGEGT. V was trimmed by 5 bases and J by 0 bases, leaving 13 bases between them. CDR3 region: CASSPTIYATNEKLFF. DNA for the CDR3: TGTGCCAGCAGTCCGACAATCTACGCAACTAATGAAAAACTGTTTTTT.

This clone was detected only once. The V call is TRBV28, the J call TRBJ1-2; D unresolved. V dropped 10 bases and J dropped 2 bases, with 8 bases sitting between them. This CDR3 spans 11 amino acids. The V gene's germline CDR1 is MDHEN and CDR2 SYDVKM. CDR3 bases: TGTGCCATTTCATCCAACTATGGCTACACCTTC. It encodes CAISSNYGYTF.

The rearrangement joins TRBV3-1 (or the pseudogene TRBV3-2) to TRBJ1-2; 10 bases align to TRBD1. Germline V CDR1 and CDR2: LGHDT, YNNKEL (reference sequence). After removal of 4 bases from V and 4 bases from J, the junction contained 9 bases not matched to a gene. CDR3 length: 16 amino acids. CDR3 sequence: CASSLQGQGLIYGYTF. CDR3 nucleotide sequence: TGTGCCAGCAGCCTCCAGGGACAGGGGTTAATCTATGGCTACACCTTC.

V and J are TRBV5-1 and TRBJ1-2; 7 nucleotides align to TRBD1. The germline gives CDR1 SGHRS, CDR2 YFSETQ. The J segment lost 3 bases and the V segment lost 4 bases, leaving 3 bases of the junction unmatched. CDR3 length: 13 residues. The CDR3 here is CASSQQGYYGYTF. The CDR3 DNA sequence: TGCGCCAGCAGCCAACAGGGGTACTATGGCTACACCTTC.

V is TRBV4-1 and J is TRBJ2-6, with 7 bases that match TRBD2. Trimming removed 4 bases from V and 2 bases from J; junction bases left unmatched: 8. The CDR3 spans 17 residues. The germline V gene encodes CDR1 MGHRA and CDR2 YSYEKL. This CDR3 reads CASSPFRGVTGANVLTF. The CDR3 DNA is TGCGCCAGCAGCCCATTTCGGGGGGTAACTGGGGCCAACGTCCTGACTTTC.

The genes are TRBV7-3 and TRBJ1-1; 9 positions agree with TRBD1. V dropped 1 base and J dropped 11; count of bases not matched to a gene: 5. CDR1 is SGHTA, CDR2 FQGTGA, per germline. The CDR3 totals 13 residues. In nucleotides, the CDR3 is TGTGCCAGCAGCTTAAGCGACAGGGGGTATGCTTTCTTT. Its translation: CASSLSDRGYAFF.

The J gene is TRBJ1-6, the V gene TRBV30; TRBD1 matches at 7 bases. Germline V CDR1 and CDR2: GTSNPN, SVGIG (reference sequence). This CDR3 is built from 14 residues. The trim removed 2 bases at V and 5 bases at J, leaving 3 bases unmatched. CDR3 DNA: TGTGCCTGGAGTCCCGGGACAGATAATTCACCCCTCCACTTT. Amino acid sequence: CAWSPGTDNSPLHF.

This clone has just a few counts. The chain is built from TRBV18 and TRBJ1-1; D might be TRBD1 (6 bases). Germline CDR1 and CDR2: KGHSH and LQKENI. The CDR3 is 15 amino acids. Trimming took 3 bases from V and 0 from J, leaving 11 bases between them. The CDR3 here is CASSPRTDMNTEAFF. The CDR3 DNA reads TGTGCCAGCTCACCCCGGACAGACATGAACACTGAAGCTTTCTTT.

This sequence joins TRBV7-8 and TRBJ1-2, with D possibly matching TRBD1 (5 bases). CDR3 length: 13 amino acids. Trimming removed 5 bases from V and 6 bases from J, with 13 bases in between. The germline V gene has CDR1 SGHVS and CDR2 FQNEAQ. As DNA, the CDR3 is TGTGCCAGCAGCCTGAGCTCGGGGGATGGCTACACCTTC. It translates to CASSLSSGDGYTF. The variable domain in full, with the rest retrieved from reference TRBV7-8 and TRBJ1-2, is GAGVSQSPRYKVAKRGQDVALRCDPISGHVSLFWYQQALGQGPEFLTYFQNEAQLDKSGLPSDRFFAERPEGSVSTLKIQRTQQEDSAVYLCASSLSSGDGYTFGSGTRLTVV.

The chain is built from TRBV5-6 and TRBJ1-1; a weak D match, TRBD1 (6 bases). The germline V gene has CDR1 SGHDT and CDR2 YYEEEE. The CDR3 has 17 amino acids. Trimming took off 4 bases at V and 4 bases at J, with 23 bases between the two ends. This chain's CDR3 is CASSPLDRFSISTEAFF. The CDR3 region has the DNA TGTGCCAGCAGCCCCTTAGACAGGTTCTCCATAAGCACTGAAGCTTTCTTT.

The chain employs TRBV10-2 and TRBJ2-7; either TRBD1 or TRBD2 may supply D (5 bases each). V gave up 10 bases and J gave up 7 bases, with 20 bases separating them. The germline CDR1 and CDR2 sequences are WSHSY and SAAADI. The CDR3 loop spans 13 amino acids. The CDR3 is CATTPGPSIEQYF. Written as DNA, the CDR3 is TGCGCCACCACGCCGGGACCATCAATTGAGCAGTACTTC.